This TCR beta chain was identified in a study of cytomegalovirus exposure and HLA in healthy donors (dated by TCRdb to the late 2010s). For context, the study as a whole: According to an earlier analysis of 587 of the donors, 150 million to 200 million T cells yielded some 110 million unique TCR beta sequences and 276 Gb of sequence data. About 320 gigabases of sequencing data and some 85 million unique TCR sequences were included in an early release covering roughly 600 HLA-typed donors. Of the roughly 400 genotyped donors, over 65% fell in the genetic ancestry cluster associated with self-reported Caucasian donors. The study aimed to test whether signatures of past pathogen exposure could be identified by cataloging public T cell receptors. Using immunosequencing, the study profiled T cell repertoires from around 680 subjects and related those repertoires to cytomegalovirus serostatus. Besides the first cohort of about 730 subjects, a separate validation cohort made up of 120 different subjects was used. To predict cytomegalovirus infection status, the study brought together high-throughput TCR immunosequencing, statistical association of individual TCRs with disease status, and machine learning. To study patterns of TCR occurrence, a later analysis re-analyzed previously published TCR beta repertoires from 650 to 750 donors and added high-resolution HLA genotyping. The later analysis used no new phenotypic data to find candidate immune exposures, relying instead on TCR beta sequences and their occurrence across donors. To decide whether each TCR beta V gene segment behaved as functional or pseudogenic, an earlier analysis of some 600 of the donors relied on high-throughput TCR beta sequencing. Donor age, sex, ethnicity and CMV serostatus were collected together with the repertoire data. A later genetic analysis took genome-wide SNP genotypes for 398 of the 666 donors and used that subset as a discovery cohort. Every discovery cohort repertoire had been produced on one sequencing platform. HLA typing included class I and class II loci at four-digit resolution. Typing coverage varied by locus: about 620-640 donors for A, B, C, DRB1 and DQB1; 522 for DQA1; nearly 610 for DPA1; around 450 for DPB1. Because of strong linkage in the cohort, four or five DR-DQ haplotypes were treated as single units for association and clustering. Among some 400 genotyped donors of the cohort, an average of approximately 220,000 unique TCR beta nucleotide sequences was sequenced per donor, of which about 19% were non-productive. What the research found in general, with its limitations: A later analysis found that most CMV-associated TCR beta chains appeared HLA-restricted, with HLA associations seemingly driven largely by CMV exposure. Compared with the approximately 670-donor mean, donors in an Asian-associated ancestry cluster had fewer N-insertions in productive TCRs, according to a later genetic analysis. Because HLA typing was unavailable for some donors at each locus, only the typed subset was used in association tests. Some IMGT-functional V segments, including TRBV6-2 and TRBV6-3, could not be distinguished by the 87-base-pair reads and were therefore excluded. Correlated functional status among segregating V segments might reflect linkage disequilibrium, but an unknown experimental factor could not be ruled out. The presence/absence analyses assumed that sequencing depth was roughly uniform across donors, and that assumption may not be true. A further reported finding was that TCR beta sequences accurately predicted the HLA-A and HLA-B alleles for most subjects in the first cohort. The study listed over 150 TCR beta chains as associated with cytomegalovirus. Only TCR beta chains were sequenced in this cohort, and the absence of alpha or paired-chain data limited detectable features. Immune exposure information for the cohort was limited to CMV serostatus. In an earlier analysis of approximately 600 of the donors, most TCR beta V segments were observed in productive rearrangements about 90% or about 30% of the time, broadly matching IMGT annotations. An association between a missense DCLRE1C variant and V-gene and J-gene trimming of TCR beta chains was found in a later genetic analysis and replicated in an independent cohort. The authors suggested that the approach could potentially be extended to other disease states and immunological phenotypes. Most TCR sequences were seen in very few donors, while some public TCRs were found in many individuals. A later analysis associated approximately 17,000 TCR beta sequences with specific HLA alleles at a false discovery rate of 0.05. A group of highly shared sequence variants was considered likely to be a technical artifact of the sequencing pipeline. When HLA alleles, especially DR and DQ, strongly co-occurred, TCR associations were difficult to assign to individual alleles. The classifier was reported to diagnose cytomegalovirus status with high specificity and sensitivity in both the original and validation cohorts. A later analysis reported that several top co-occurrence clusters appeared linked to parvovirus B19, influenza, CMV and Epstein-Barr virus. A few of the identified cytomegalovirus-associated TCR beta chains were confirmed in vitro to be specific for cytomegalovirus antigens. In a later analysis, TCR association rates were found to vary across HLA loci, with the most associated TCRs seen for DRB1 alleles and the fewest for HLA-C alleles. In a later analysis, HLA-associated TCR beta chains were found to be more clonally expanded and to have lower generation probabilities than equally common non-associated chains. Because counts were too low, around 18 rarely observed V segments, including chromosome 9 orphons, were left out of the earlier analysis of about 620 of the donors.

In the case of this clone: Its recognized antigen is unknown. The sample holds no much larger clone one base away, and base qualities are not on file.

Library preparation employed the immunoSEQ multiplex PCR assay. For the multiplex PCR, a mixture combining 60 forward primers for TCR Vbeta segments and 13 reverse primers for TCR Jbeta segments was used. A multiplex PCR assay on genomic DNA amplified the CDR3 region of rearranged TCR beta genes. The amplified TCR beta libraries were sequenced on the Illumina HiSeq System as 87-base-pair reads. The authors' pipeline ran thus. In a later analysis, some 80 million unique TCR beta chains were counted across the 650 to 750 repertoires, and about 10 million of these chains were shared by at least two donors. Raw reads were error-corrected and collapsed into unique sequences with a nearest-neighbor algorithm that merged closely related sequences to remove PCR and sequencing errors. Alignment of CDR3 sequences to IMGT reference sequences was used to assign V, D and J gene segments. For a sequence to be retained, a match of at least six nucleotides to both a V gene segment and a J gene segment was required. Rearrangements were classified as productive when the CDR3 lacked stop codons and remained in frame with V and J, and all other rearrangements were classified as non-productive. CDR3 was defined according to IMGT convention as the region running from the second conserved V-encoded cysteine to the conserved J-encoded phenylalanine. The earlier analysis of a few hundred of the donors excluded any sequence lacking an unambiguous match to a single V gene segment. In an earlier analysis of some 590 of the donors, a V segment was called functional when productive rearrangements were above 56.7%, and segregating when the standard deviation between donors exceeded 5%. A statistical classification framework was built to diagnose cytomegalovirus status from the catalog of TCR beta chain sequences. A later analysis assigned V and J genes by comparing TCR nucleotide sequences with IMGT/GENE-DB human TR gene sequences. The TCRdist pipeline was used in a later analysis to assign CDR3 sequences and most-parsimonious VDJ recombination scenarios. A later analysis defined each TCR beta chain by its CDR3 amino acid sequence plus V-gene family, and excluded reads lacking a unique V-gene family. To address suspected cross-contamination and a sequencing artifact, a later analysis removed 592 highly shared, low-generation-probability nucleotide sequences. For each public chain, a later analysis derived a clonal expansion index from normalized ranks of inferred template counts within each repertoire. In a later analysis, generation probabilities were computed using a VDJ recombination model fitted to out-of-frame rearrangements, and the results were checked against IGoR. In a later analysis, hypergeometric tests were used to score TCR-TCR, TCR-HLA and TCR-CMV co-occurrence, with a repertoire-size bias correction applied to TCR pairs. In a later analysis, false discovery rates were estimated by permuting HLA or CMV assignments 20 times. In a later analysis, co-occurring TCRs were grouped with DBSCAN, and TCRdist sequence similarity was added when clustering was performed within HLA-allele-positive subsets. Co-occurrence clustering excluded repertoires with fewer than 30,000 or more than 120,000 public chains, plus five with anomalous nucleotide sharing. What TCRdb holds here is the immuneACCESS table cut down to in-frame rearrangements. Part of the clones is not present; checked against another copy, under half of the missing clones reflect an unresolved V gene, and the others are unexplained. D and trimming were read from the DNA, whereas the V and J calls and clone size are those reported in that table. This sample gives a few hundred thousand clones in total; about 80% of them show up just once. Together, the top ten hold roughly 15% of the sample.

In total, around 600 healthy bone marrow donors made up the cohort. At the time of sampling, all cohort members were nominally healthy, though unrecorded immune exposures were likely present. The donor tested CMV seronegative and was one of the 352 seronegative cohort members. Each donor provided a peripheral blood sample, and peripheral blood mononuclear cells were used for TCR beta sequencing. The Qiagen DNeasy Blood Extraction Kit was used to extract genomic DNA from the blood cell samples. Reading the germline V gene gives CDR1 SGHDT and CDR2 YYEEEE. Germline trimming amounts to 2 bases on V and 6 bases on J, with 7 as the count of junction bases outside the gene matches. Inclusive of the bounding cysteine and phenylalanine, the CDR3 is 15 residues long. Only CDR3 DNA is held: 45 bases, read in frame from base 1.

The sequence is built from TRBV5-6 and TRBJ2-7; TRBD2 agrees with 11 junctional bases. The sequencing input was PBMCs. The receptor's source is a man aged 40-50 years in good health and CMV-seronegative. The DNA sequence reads TGTGCCAGCAGCTTCCTTAGCGGGGGGGCGGGCGAGCAGTACTTC. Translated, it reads CASSFLSGGAGEQYF.